Shown below are 27 T cell receptor beta chains from a single sample sequenced in a study of blood T cells in healthy people across ages. Combining a sample-barcoded 5' primer with a J-beta primer mix, a second PCR ran for roughly 6 to 12 cycles. TCRdb reprocessed the 5' RACE reads via MiXCR and lists one record per CDR3 protein. Counted here are roughly 410,000 distinct CDR3 sequences, roughly half occurring once; the ten biggest clones make up around 53%. Sequenced: blood. These receptors all stem from a man between 60 and 75 years old in good health.

This chain connects TRBV5-1 to TRBJ2-5; the match to TRBD2 covers 7 bases. The CDR3 consists of 13 residues. With V trimmed by 5 bases and J by 4 bases, 5 bases remained unmatched. The germline V gene encodes CDR1 SGHRS and CDR2 YFSETQ. Written as DNA, the CDR3 is TGCGCCAGCAGTCAAACGGGGGGAGAGACCCAGTACTTC. This codes for CASSQTGGETQYF.

This clonotype has more than one count but fewer than ten. V usage is TRBV15 and J usage is TRBJ1-4; D not certain. Trimming removed 10 bases from V and 8 bases from J, with 17 bases in between. The CDR3 length is 13 residues. Germline V gene data show CDR1 as LNHNV and CDR2 as YYDKDF (reference sequence). CDR3 bases: TGTGCCATAGCCGGAGGGTTCCGGGAAAAACTGTTTTTT. Its protein product is CAIAGGFREKLFF.

This chain uses TRBV14 with TRBJ2-4; 7 positions agree with TRBD2. The J call is doubtful: the DNA matches TRBJ2-7 better. Germline CDR1 SGHDN, CDR2 FVKESK. The CDR3 totals 13 residues. CDR3 residues: CASSQNGRDEQYF. The CDR3 DNA follows: TGTGCCAGCAGCCAAAATGGGAGGGACGAGCAGTACTTC.

The CDR3 coding sequence is TGTGCCAGCAGTTTTGGACTAGCGGGAGATGGCACAGATACGCAGTATTTT. Protein: CASSFGLAGDGTDTQYF. This chain joins TRBV12-3 or TRBV12-4 and TRBJ2-3, with 13 bases aligning to TRBD2. The CDR3 contains 17 residues. Unmatched junction bases numbered 4, after V lost 3 bases and J lost 1 base.

V and J are TRBV19 and TRBJ1-2; 8 bases match TRBD1. The V gene's germline CDR1 is LNHDA and CDR2 SQIVND (reference sequence). The V and J ends lost 1 base and 4 bases, in that order; junction bases with no gene match: 5. The CDR3 has 15 residues. The chain's CDR3 is CASSIGFGQGYGYTF. In DNA, the CDR3 is TGTGCCAGTAGTATAGGATTCGGACAGGGCTATGGCTACACCTTC.

To note about this clonotype: The likely explanation is a read error, given a far larger clone one base away. The chain links TRBV11-1 to TRBJ2-4, with D unclear. Germline assignment: CDR1 SGHAT and CDR2 FQDESV (reference sequence). Trimming pared 3 bases from V and 13 bases from J, leaving 10 bases between. There are 11 residues in the CDR3. In nucleotides, the CDR3 is TGTGCCAGCAGCTTCGGAGAGGCCCAGTACTTC. Protein: CASSFGEAQYF. Using reference TRBV11-1 and TRBJ2-4 for the parts outside the CDR3, the full variable domain is EAEVAQSPRYKITEKSQAVAFWCDPISGHATLYWYRQILGQGPELLVQFQDESVVDDSQLPKDRFSAERLKGVDSTLKIQPAELGDSAMYLCASSFGEAQYFGAGTRLSVL.

The chain combines TRBV2 with TRBJ2-4; 9 bases match TRBD2. CDR3 length: 16 amino acids. Germline loops: CDR1 SNHLY, CDR2 FYNNEI. V lost 1 base and J lost 8; bases outside the gene matches: 9. The CDR3 region has the DNA TGTGCCAGCAGTGAAGGTAGCGGGAGTCCCCCAGACATTCAGTACTTC. Translated: CASSEGSGSPPDIQYF.

This clonotype was counted between two and nine times. The V and J genes are TRBV3-1 and TRBJ2-3; D uncertain. Trimming left V 2 bases short and J 4 bases short, with 10 bases between. Looked up from germline, CDR1 is LGHDT and CDR2 is YNNKEL (reference sequence). The CDR3 covers 14 residues. The CDR3 DNA reads as TGTGCCAGCAGCCAAAGCCCTTTACCAGATACGCAGTATTTT. This codes for CASSQSPLPDTQYF.

This clonotype turned up a few times. J is TRBJ2-7 and V is TRBV20-1, with TRBD2 matching over 7 bases. CDR1 DFQATT and CDR2 SNEGSKA come from the germline V gene (reference sequence). The CDR3 consists of 13 residues. In DNA, the CDR3 is TGCAGGCCTTCGGGGGGAACCACCTACGAGCAGTACTTC. It yields the protein CRPSGGTTYEQYF.

Details on this clonotype: The germline gene is not matched at one end of the junction; a read error may be the cause. The chain carries TRBV12-3 or TRBV12-4 and TRBJ2-3; possibly TRBD2 for D (6 bases). This CDR3 is 15 amino acids long. The chain's CDR3 is CACSPTSIRTDTQYF. As DNA, the CDR3 is TGTGCCTGCAGTCCCACTAGCATACGCACAGATACGCAGTATTTT.

This clonotype came up a few times. The V call is TRBV12-3 or TRBV12-4, the J call TRBJ2-3; 10 bases align to TRBD2. This CDR3 region has 17 residues. V lost 5 bases and J lost 1; bases outside the gene matches: 9. CDR3 in DNA: TGTGCCAGCAGTCATAGCGGGGGGACCGGACGCACAGATACGCAGTATTTT. Amino acids: CASSHSGGTGRTDTQYF.

At least ten counts were recorded for this clonotype. The V and J genes are TRBV9 and TRBJ1-2, with 8 nucleotides matching TRBD1. The V segment lost 1 base and the J segment 7 bases; nucleotides outside the gene matches: 3. This CDR3 is 13 amino acids long. CDR1 is SGDLS and CDR2 is YYNGEE in the germline V gene. The CDR3 coding sequence is TGTGCCAGCAGCGTATCAGGGGGCGGTGGCTACACCTTC. Its protein is CASSVSGGGGYTF.

V gene TRBV5-1 combines with J gene TRBJ2-3; no firm D call. Germline V lookup: CDR1 SGHRS, CDR2 YFSETQ. The CDR3 is made up of 16 amino acids. The V end lost 0 bases, the J end lost 3 bases, and 14 bases lay between the germline ends. DNA for the CDR3: TGCGCCAGCAGCTTGGCCTGGGTAGGTTTAACAGATACGCAGTATTTT. Translation: CASSLAWVGLTDTQYF.

The chain joins TRBV28 to TRBJ1-2; D unresolved. CDR3 length: 14 amino acids. Trimming shortened V by 1 base and J by 2 bases, and 8 bases separated the two germline ends. Germline V lookup: CDR1 MDHEN, CDR2 SYDVKM. The CDR3 region is CASSLFRRNYGYTF. For the CDR3, the DNA is TGTGCCAGCAGTTTATTTCGGAGAAACTATGGCTACACCTTC.

The chain carries TRBV20-1 and TRBJ1-2, with D tentatively TRBD1 (6 bases). This CDR3 region has 14 residues. CDR1 is DFQATT and CDR2 is SNEGSKA in the germline V gene (reference sequence). V was shortened by 5 bases and J by 7 bases, with 20 bases between the two germline ends. The CDR3 loop is CSAAEASGAVGYTF. CDR3 DNA: TGCAGTGCTGCAGAAGCCTCAGGGGCGGTTGGCTACACCTTC.

The table lists this clonotype with a few counts. The chain uses TRBV6-2 or TRBV6-3 and TRBJ2-1; D is ambiguous. Looked up from germline, CDR1 is MNHEY and CDR2 is SVGEGT. The length of the CDR3 is 13 residues. V lost 5 bases, J lost 5 bases, and 10 bases lay in between. The CDR3 nucleotides read TGTGCCAGCAGTCCGGATTTCAACAATGAGCAGTTCTTC. This gives the protein CASSPDFNNEQFF.

J is TRBJ2-4 and V is TRBV18, with TRBD2 identical over 9 bases. Trimming cost V 3 bases and J 6 bases; bases outside gene matches: 6. The CDR3 spans 15 residues. Germline V gene sequence: CDR1 KGHSH, CDR2 LQKENI. CDR3 loop: CASSPGLARTNIQYF. The CDR3 DNA follows: TGTGCCAGCTCACCTGGACTAGCGCGCACAAACATTCAGTACTTC.

The V gene is TRBV7-2, the J gene TRBJ2-1; no definite D call. The V gene lost 0 bases and the J gene lost 4 bases, with 10 bases spanning the gap. There are 15 residues in the CDR3. Germline V lookup: CDR1 SGHTA, CDR2 FQGNSA. The DNA of the CDR3 is TGTGCCAGCAGCTTAGCGGGTCCGGCATACAATGAGCAGTTCTTC. It specifies CASSLAGPAYNEQFF.

The V gene is TRBV4-1, the J gene TRBJ2-4, with D possibly being TRBD2 (6 bases). Gene TRBJ2-5 matches the end of the DNA better, so the J call may be wrong. Looked up from germline, CDR1 is MGHRA and CDR2 is YSYEKL. The CDR3 covers 15 residues. This CDR3 is CASSQESRGTETQYF. For the CDR3, the DNA is TGCGCCAGCAGCCAAGAAAGCCGGGGGACGGAGACCCAGTACTTC.

This clonotype was seen just once. A much larger clone is a single base away; this may be a read error. The rearrangement uses TRBV2 and TRBJ2-5; 7 positions agree with TRBD2. Germline lookup yields CDR1 SNHLY and CDR2 FYNNEI. The CDR3 runs 12 residues. V trimming: 6 bases; J trimming: 11 bases; junction bases outside the gene matches: 9. For the CDR3, the DNA is TGTGCCAGCAGAGCTACTAGCGACAAGCAGTACTTC. Amino acids: CASRATSDKQYF.

The chain is built from TRBV28 and TRBJ2-3, with a possible D match to TRBD1 (6 bases). This CDR3 is built from 14 residues. The V gene's germline CDR1 is MDHEN and CDR2 SYDVKM. Trimming shortened V by 8 bases and J by 0 bases, and 12 bases separated the two germline ends. The CDR3 loop is CASLVGGSTDTQYF. CDR3 sequence (DNA): TGTGCCAGCCTGGTAGGGGGTAGCACAGATACGCAGTATTTT.

CDR3 in DNA: TGTGCCAGCAGCGCCACTAGCGGGAGTGAGACCCAGTACTTC. Residues: CASSATSGSETQYF. The rearrangement links TRBV3-1 to TRBJ2-5; TRBD2 matches at 11 bases. The CDR3 extends over 14 amino acids. The V gene end was trimmed by 5 bases and the J gene end by 5 bases; junction bases not matched to a gene: 4. The germline V gene encodes CDR1 LGHDT and CDR2 YNNKEL (reference sequence).

This clonotype was observed a few times. DNA of the CDR3: TGTGCCAGCAGTTTAAGGAGGGGGGGGCCAGGTGAGCAGTTCTTC. Its translation: CASSLRRGGPGEQFF. The rearrangement uses TRBV12-3 or TRBV12-4 and TRBJ2-1; possible D gene TRBD2, 7 bases. The V end was cut by 2 bases, the J end by 9 bases, with 17 bases between. The CDR3 runs 15 residues.

This chain uses TRBV20-1 with TRBJ2-7; D unclear. Trimming pared 0 bases from V and 0 bases from J, leaving 9 bases between. Germline V CDR1 and CDR2: DFQATT, SNEGSKA (reference sequence). CDR3 length: 14 amino acids. CDR3 sequence: CSAREGLSSYEQYF. The CDR3 region has the DNA TGCAGTGCTAGAGAAGGGTTGAGCTCCTACGAGCAGTACTTC.

The chain recombines TRBV4-2 with TRBJ2-5; TRBD2 aligns across 11 bases. V dropped 1 base and J dropped 1; count of bases not matched to a gene: 5. The CDR3 sequence is 17 residues long. Germline V CDR1 and CDR2: LGHNA, YNFKEQ. The CDR3 reads CASSQVASGGPQETQYF. The CDR3 region has the DNA TGTGCCAGCAGCCAAGTGGCTAGCGGGGGGCCCCAAGAGACCCAGTACTTC.

This clonotype was counted a few times. The CDR3 spells CASTPGRSTDTQYF. In nucleotides, the CDR3 is TGTGCCAGCACCCCGGGCCGTAGCACAGATACGCAGTATTTT. The V gene is TRBV6-6, the J gene TRBJ2-3, with no clear D. CDR1 MNHNY and CDR2 SVGAGI come from the germline V gene (reference sequence). Between the trimmed V and J ends, which lost 7 bases and 0 bases, there was a span of 11 bases. The CDR3 runs to 14 residues.

On this clonotype: An end of the junction differs from the germline gene, which may be a read error. The chain couples TRBV7-9 to TRBJ2-3; the match to TRBD2 covers 10 bases. Looked up from germline, CDR1 is SEHNR and CDR2 is FQNEAQ (reference sequence). The CDR3 length is 15 residues. Written as DNA, the CDR3 is TGTGCCAGCAGCTTAGGGGGACTAGCGTCAGATGCGCAGTATTTT. Translation gives CASSLGGLASDAQYF. Full variable domain (remainder filled in from reference TRBV7-9 and TRBJ2-3): DTGVSQNPRHKITKRGQNVTFRCDPISEHNRLYWYRQTLGQGPEFLTYFQNEAQLEKSRLLSDRFSAERPKGSFSTLEIQRTEQGDSAMYLCASSLGGLASDAQYFGPGTRLTVL.